Listed here are 20 T cell receptor beta chains from one sample, sequenced in a study of cytomegalovirus exposure and HLA in healthy donors. Use of 60 Vbeta and 13 Jbeta primers characterized the PCR. The data were produced by immunoSEQ multiplex PCR, yet TCRdb's version contains in-frame clones alone and is incomplete. Among 95,000 to 150,000 clones listed, 80% were seen once. Sequencing input: PBMCs. These receptors were obtained from a man younger than 45 in good health and CMV-seropositive.

The chain joins TRBV7-8 to TRBJ1-5, with 7 bases lining up with TRBD1. Germline V gives CDR1 SGHVS, CDR2 FQNEAQ. The CDR3 runs to 14 residues. Losses at the gene ends were 5 bases for V and 2 bases for J; bases not matched to a gene: 3. The DNA for the CDR3 is TGTGCCAGCAGCCCCGGACAGGGCAATCAGCCCCAGCATTTT. Protein: CASSPGQGNQPQHF.

This chain connects TRBV7-3 to TRBJ2-6; D is unresolved. CDR3 length: 16 residues. The germline V gene has CDR1 SGHTA and CDR2 FQGTGA. Trimming cost V 4 bases and J 0 bases, with 10 bases left between them. For the CDR3, the DNA is TGTGCCAGCAGCTCCCCTGGGCCCTCTGGGGCCAACGTCCTGACTTTC. It translates to CASSSPGPSGANVLTF.

The J gene is TRBJ1-6, the V gene TRBV5-1; 7 bases align to TRBD1. The V gene's germline CDR1 is SGHRS and CDR2 YFSETQ. The CDR3 has 14 amino acids. After removal of 5 bases from V and 5 bases from J, the junction contained 4 bases not matched to a gene. The CDR3 region is CASRWDSNNSPLHF. The DNA for the CDR3 is TGCGCCAGCAGATGGGACAGCAATAATTCACCCCTCCACTTT.

J is TRBJ2-7 and V is TRBV6-5; 9 nucleotides line up with TRBD2. Unmatched junction bases numbered 10, after V lost 7 bases and J lost 0 bases. Per germline, CDR1 MNHEY and CDR2 SVGAGI. CDR3 size: 16 residues. CDR3 coding DNA: TGTGCCAGCACTTATAGCGGGGGCCTTAGCTCCTACGAGCAGTACTTC. Its protein is CASTYSGGLSSYEQYF.

This chain connects TRBV5-4 to TRBJ1-1; D is undetermined. Germline-derived CDR1 and CDR2 are SGHNT and YYREEE (reference sequence). V shed 2 bases and J shed 1 base, with 6 bases lying between them. The CDR3 length is 13 residues. The CDR3 sequence: CASSFPGNTEAFF. The DNA for the CDR3 is TGTGCCAGCAGCTTTCCGGGGAACACTGAAGCTTTCTTT.

This clone was recorded only once. The rearrangement joins TRBV28 to TRBJ1-4; 7 bases match TRBD1. Germline trimming cut 7 bases from V and 5 bases from J; bases unmatched to any gene: 4. CDR1 and CDR2 from the germline V gene are MDHEN and SYDVKM. The CDR3 is 13 residues long. Here the CDR3 reads CASNRDRNEKLFF. The CDR3 nucleotides are TGTGCCAGCAATAGGGACAGAAATGAAAAACTGTTTTTT.

This clone was seen only a few times. Other DNA sequences of this sample code for an identical CDR3. V gene TRBV9 combines with J gene TRBJ2-7; 9 bases fit TRBD1. This CDR3 has 13 amino acids. Trimming removed 6 bases from V and 3 bases from J; junction bases left unmatched: 4. CDR1 is SGDLS and CDR2 is YYNGEE in the germline V gene. CDR3 loop: CASNRDRDYEQYF. CDR3 bases: TGTGCCAGCAACCGGGACAGGGACTACGAGCAGTACTTC.

The rearrangement links TRBV10-1 to TRBJ1-5, with D hard to call. Germline CDR1 reads WNHNN; CDR2 reads SYGVQD (reference sequence). The CDR3 extends over 13 amino acids. V lost 0 bases, J lost 8 bases, and 8 bases lay in between. The CDR3 loop is CASSESGGKPQHF. CDR3 coding DNA: TGCGCCAGCAGTGAGTCGGGAGGGAAGCCCCAGCATTTT.

CDR3 DNA sequence: TGTGCCAGCAGAGACAGGGGCAGTGGGTCACCCCTCCACTTT. The encoded protein is CASRDRGSGSPLHF. The chain uses TRBV6-5 and TRBJ1-6; 8 bases are a match to TRBD1. With 6 bases clipped from V and 10 bases from J, the junction kept 8 bases outside the gene matches. Per germline, CDR1 MNHEY and CDR2 SVGAGI. The CDR3 has 14 amino acids.

The rearrangement links TRBV5-6 to TRBJ1-4; TRBD1 aligns across 7 bases. V lost 0 bases to trimming and J lost 1 base; unmatched junction nucleotides: 3. The CDR3 loop spans 16 amino acids. Germline V gene sequence: CDR1 SGHDT, CDR2 YYEEEE. CDR3 amino acids: CASSLDRGITNEKLFF. DNA of the CDR3: TGTGCCAGCAGCTTGGACAGGGGCATAACTAATGAAAAACTGTTTTTT.

As concerns this clone: At one of its ends the junction is not consistent with the germline gene, which may arise from a read error. Other nucleotide sequences from this sample produce the same CDR3. The chain links TRBV6-5 to TRBJ1-1; possibly TRBD1 for D (6 bases). Germline V lookup: CDR1 MNHEY, CDR2 SVGAGI. CDR3 size: 12 residues. CDR3 in DNA: TGTGCCAGCAGTAAACAGGGCACTGAAGCTTTCTTC. Translation gives CASSKQGTEAFF.

This clone was detected only once. This rearrangement joins TRBV9 to TRBJ2-2; possibly TRBD1 for D (7 bases). Germline loops: CDR1 SGDLS, CDR2 YYNGEE. The CDR3 is 16 residues long. The ends were cut back, 3 bases at V and 3 bases at J, with 15 bases in the middle. The CDR3 nucleotides read TGTGCCAGCAGCGAGGGGGCCGGGGGCCACACCGGGGAGCTGTTTTTT. Translating it yields CASSEGAGGHTGELFF. Filled out from reference TRBV9 and TRBJ2-2, the complete variable domain reads DSGVTQTPKHLITATGQRVTLRCSPRSGDLSVYWYQQSLDQGLQFLIQYYNGEERAKGNILERFSAQQFPDLHSELNLSSLELGDSALYFCASSEGAGGHTGELFFGEGSRLTVL.

This clone was seen a handful of times. The rearrangement joins TRBV28 to TRBJ1-5; D gene unclear. CDR3 length: 15 amino acids. Trimming shortened V by 2 bases and J by 0 bases, and 8 bases separated the two germline ends. Germline CDR1 MDHEN, CDR2 SYDVKM. CDR3 loop: CASSLQQTSNQPQHF. The DNA for the CDR3 is TGTGCCAGCAGTTTACAACAGACTAGCAATCAGCCCCAGCATTTT. Full variable domain (outside the CDR3, taken from reference TRBV28 and TRBJ1-5): DVKVTQSSRYLVKRTGEKVFLECVQDMDHENMFWYRQDPGLGLRLIYFSYDVKMKEKGDIPEGYSVSREKKERFSLILESASTNQTSMYLCASSLQQTSNQPQHFGDGTRLSIL.

This chain links TRBV29-1 with TRBJ2-7; the match to TRBD1 covers 9 bases. Germline V lookup: CDR1 SQVTM, CDR2 ANQGSEA. After removal of 7 bases from V and 6 bases from J, the junction contained 10 bases not matched to a gene. This CDR3 comprises 13 residues. CDR3 sequence: CSAGQGRYSEQYF. CDR3 sequence (DNA): TGCAGCGCTGGACAGGGGAGATACTCCGAGCAGTACTTC.

The sample holds a few counts of this clone. V usage is TRBV25-1 and J usage is TRBJ1-1; 7 bases fit TRBD1. J lost 10 bases, V lost 6 bases, and 8 bases had no gene match. In germline, CDR1 is MGHDK, CDR2 SYGVNS. There are 12 residues in the CDR3. The CDR3: CASSPGQVGAFF. As DNA, the CDR3 is TGTGCCAGCAGCCCAGGACAGGTTGGAGCTTTCTTT.

The chain recombines TRBV28 with TRBJ1-1; 9 bases align to TRBD1. Germline CDR1 reads MDHEN; CDR2 reads SYDVKM. V lost 6 bases and J lost 0; bases outside the gene matches: 8. The CDR3 extends over 16 amino acids. Here the CDR3 reads CASRPGTGLVNTEAFF. In nucleotides, the CDR3 is TGTGCCAGCAGACCGGGGACAGGGCTTGTGAACACTGAAGCTTTCTTT.

The chain carries TRBV4-1 and TRBJ2-6; the D gene is possibly TRBD2 (6 bases). V shed 4 bases and J shed 2 bases, with 12 bases lying between them. The germline CDR1 and CDR2 sequences are MGHRA and YSYEKL. The CDR3 contains 16 residues. This chain's CDR3 is CASSRGGFAGANVLTF. CDR3 coding DNA: TGCGCCAGCAGCCGCGGAGGGTTCGCTGGGGCCAACGTCCTGACTTTC.

The V and J genes are TRBV30 and TRBJ1-5; tentative D call: TRBD1 (5 bases). V lost 5 bases and J lost 3, with 8 bases in between. From germline, CDR1 is GTSNPN and CDR2 SVGIG (reference sequence). The CDR3 has 12 residues. The CDR3 protein is CAWDSPNQPQHF. The CDR3 nucleotides read TGTGCCTGGGACAGCCCCAATCAGCCCCAGCATTTT.

This chain connects TRBV27 to TRBJ2-2, with TRBD2 identical over 9 bases. Trimming cost V 3 bases and J 7 bases; bases outside gene matches: 6. The V gene's germline CDR1 is MNHEY and CDR2 SMNVEV (reference sequence). This CDR3 contains 15 residues. The CDR3 region has the DNA TGTGCCAGCAGTTTTGGACTAGCGCGAATCGGGGAGCTGTTTTTT. Translated, it gives CASSFGLARIGELFF.

The chain carries TRBV6-1 and TRBJ1-5; 7 bases match TRBD1. The germline CDR1 and CDR2 sequences are MNHNS and SASEGT. J lost 2 bases, V lost 8 bases, and 9 bases had no gene match. The CDR3 covers 15 residues. The CDR3 loop is CASAMDRQRNQPQHF. The DNA of the CDR3 is TGTGCCAGCGCCATGGACAGGCAGCGCAATCAGCCCCAGCATTTT.